The next 8 T cell receptor beta chains were all read from a single sample in a study of beta chain features in type 1 diabetes (dated by TCRdb to between 2017 and 2018). Study-wide findings and limitations: A moderate but significant shortening of TCRB CDR3 length was observed in type 1 diabetes patients in all four CD4+ subsets.

Antigens for these TCRs are unknown. The library was generated by the immunoSEQ multiplex PCR assay. All of the isolated RNA was reverse transcribed with the High Capacity cDNA Reverse Transcription Kit, so expressed TCRB transcripts were sequenced. The source is immuneACCESS, and TCRdb retained only in-frame sequences with V and J called. Part of the clones is not carried over; for the studies checked, unresolved V genes explain less than half of this, and the remainder is unexplained. This sample lists about 660,000 clones; roughly 13% were detected once. The ten biggest clones cover just under 0.04% of the sample. The sequenced sample was naive CD4+ T cells from blood. The cell subset or site label for this specimen denotes: true naive CD4+ T cells. The source is a man aged 18 to 29 with type 1 diabetes.

The chain is built from TRBV4-2 and TRBJ1-2; D possibly corresponds to TRBD1 (6 bases). This CDR3 has 12 amino acids. Germline assignment: CDR1 LGHNA and CDR2 YNFKEQ. V was cut by 4 bases and J by 7 bases, with 10 bases left in between. CDR3 sequence (DNA): TGTGCCAGCAGCCGGGACACGGGTGGCTACACCTTC. Encoded protein: CASSRDTGGYTF.

The gene calls are TRBV30 and TRBJ2-3; D is unresolved. The germline V gene has CDR1 GTSNPN and CDR2 SVGIG (reference sequence). This CDR3 comprises 13 residues. The V end lost 0 bases, the J end lost 1 base, and 5 bases lay between the germline ends. DNA of the CDR3: TGTGCCTGGAGTGTTAAAGGCACAGATACGCAGTATTTT. The encoded protein is CAWSVKGTDTQYF.

This clone was picked up a small number of times. The chain joins TRBV7-2 to TRBJ2-6; the D gene is possibly TRBD1 (5 bases). The CDR3 loop spans 16 amino acids. The V gene's germline CDR1 is SGHTA and CDR2 FQGNSA. The germline V and J ends were trimmed by 5 bases and 0 bases, with 11 bases remaining between them. The CDR3 loop reads CASSGTGVSGANVLTF. DNA of the CDR3: TGTGCCAGCAGCGGTACAGGAGTCTCTGGGGCCAACGTCCTGACTTTC. Combining the CDR3 with reference TRBV7-2 and TRBJ2-6 gives the whole variable domain GAGVSQSPSNKVTEKGKDVELRCDPISGHTALYWYRQSLGQGLEFLIYFQGNSAPDKSGLPSDRFSAERTGGSVSTLTIQRTQQEDSAVYLCASSGTGVSGANVLTFGAGSRLTVL.

This clone was seen a few times. The chain uses TRBV10-1 and TRBJ2-2; 8 bases align to TRBD1. The CDR3 is 16 amino acids. CDR1 and CDR2 (germline): WNHNN, SYGVQD (reference sequence). Trimming at V came to 3 bases and at J to 2 bases, leaving 5 bases not matched to a gene. In DNA form, the CDR3 reads TGCGCCAGCAGTGACCCGGGACAGGCTAACACCGGGGAGCTGTTTTTT. Amino acid sequence: CASSDPGQANTGELFF.

This clone has only a few counts. The chain combines TRBV29-1 with TRBJ2-1; 9 bases align to TRBD2. Trimming took 7 bases from V and 5 from J; bases not matched to a gene: 9. Germline CDR1 and CDR2: SQVTM and ANQGSEA. The CDR3 covers 14 residues. DNA for the CDR3: TGCAGCGACAGAAGCGGGAGGAGCCACAATGAGCAGTTCTTC. It translates to CSDRSGRSHNEQFF.

The V and J genes are TRBV29-1 and TRBJ2-1, with no clear D. Germline loops: CDR1 SQVTM, CDR2 ANQGSEA. V dropped 6 bases and J dropped 0 bases, with 18 bases sitting between them. The CDR3 has 16 residues. In DNA, the CDR3 is TGCAGCGTAGAGAAAGCCCTACTAAGCTCCTACAATGAGCAGTTCTTC. Its protein product is CSVEKALLSSYNEQFF.

The chain is built from TRBV7-8 and TRBJ2-5; TRBD1 matches 8 bases. The V segment lost 5 bases and the J segment 14 bases; nucleotides outside the gene matches: 7. This CDR3 contains 11 residues. CDR1 SGHVS and CDR2 FQNEAQ come from the germline V gene. The CDR3 reads CASSMDRVQYF. CDR3 nucleotide sequence: TGTGCCAGCAGCATGGACAGGGTACAATACTTC.

This clone has a handful of counts. V and J are TRBV23-1 and TRBJ1-2; D gene unclear. TRBV23-1 is treated as an ORF (open reading frame) with a function not yet certain. The ends were cut back, 2 bases at V and 6 bases at J, with 7 bases in the middle. This CDR3 comprises 12 residues. The DNA of the CDR3 is TGCGCCAGCAGTCAAGACTTAAATGGCTACACCTTC. This gives the protein CASSQDLNGYTF.